Given below is one T cell receptor beta chain in context. Antigen unknown. This sample was included in a study of PD-1 blockade in classical Hodgkin lymphoma. Study results and caveats: Baseline diversity in complete responders resembled that of newly diagnosed patients.

The time point is: cycle 4 day 1 (C4D1), after more than five weeks of nivolumab. Following autologous stem cell transplantation, relapse occurred in every patient, and exposure to brentuximab vedotin varied. The data were produced by immunoSEQ multiplex PCR, yet TCRdb's version contains in-frame clones alone and is incomplete. The data show over 60,000 clones, with roughly 92% seen just once and 8% held by the top ten. The TCR comes from a human donor with classical Hodgkin lymphoma. The specimen comprised peripheral blood mononuclear cells (PBMCs), sampled before the fourth cycle of nivolumab.

CDR3 protein: CASSPTGIQETQYF. The CDR3 nucleotides read TGTGCCAGCAGTCCTACAGGGATCCAAGAGACCCAGTACTTC. The V and J genes are TRBV7-6 and TRBJ2-5, with D possibly matching TRBD1 (6 bases). V was trimmed by 6 bases and J by 1 base, leaving 12 bases between them. The germline V gene encodes CDR1 SGHVS and CDR2 FNYEAQ. This CDR3 spans 14 amino acids.